This TCR beta chain appears in the sequencing data of a study of control samples from healthy donors and cancer patients. Sequenced by immunoSEQ multiplex PCR; TCRdb stores in-frame clones only, minus some. The table records about 170,000 clones, about nine tenths of them present only once. CDR1 MDHEN and CDR2 SYDVKM come from the germline V gene. This CDR3 has 13 amino acids. V gave up 6 bases and J gave up 7 bases; unmatched junction bases: 7. Sequencing input: blood. The gene calls are TRBV28 and TRBJ1-2; 8 bases fit TRBD1. The TCR sequence derives from a woman in her 30s in good health. DNA of the CDR3: TGTGCCAGCAGGATGGACAGGGTTACTGGCTACACCTTC. Translating gives CASRMDRVTGYTF.